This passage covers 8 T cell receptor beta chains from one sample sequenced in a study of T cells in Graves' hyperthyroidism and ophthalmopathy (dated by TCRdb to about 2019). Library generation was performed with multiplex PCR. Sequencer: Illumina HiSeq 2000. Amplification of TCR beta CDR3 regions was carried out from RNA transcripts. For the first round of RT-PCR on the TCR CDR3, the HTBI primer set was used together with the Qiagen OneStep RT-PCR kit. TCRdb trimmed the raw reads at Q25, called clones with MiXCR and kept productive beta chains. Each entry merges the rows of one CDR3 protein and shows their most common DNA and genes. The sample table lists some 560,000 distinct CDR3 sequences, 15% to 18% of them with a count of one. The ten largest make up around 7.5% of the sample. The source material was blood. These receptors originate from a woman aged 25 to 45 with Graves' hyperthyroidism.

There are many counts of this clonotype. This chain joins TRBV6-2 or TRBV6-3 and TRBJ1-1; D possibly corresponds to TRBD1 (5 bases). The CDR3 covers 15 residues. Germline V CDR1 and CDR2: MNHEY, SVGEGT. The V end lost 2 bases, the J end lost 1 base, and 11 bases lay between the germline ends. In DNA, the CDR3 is TGTGCCAGCAGTTACAGGGGAGGGAAGAACACTGAAGCTTTCTTT. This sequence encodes CASSYRGGKNTEAFF.

The DNA of the CDR3 is TGTGCCAGCAGTTACACCCGGGACAGAGCGTACGAGCAGTACTTC. Translated, it gives CASSYTRDRAYEQYF. The rearrangement joins TRBV6-5 to TRBJ2-7; 7 bases are shared with TRBD1. V shed 2 bases, J shed 4 bases, and the junction held 8 bases outside the gene matches. Germline V gives CDR1 MNHEY, CDR2 SVGAGI. The CDR3 length is 15 residues.

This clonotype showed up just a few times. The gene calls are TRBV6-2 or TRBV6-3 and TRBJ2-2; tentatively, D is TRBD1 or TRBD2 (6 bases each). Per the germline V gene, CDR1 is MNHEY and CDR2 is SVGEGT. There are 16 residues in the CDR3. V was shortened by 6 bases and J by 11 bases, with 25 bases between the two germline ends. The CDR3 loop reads CASSRDRTPGRPELFF. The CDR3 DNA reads TGTGCCAGCAGCCGAGACAGGACCCCCGGGAGACCCGAGCTGTTTTTT.

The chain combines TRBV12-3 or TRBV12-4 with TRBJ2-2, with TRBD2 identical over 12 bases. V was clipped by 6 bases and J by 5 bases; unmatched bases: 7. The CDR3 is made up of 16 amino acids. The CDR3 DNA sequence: TGTGCCAGCAGAACGACCGGGACTAGCGGGACCGGGGAGCTGTTTTTT. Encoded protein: CASRTTGTSGTGELFF.

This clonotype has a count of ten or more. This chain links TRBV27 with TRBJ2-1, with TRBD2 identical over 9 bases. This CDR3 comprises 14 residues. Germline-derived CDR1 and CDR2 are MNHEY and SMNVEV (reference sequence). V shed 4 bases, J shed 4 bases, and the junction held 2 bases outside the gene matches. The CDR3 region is CASSSSGIYNEQFF. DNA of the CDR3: TGTGCCAGCAGTTCTAGCGGGATATACAATGAGCAGTTCTTC.

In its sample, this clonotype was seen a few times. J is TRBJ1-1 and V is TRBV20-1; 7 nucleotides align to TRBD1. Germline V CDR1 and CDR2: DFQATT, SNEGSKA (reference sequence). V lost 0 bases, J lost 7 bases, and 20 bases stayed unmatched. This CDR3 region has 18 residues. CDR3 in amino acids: CSARDRPPRGGGKVEAFF. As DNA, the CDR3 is TGCAGTGCTAGAGACCGTCCACCCAGAGGGGGCGGGAAGGTTGAAGCTTTCTTT.

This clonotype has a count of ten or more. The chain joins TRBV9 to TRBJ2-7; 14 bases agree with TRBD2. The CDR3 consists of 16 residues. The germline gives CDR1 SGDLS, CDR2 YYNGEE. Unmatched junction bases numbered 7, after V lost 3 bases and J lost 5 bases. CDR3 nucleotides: TGTGCCAGCAGCGGGGGACTAGCGGGAGTGTACGACGAGCAGTACTTC. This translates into CASSGGLAGVYDEQYF. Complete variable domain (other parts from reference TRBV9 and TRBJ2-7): DSGVTQTPKHLITATGQRVTLRCSPRSGDLSVYWYQQSLDQGLQFLIQYYNGEERAKGNILERFSAQQFPDLHSELNLSSLELGDSALYFCASSGGLAGVYDEQYFGPGTRLTVT.

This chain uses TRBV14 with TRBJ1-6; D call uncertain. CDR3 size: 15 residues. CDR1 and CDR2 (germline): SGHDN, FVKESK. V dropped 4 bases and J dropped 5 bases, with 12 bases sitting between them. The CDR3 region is CASSLQRGNNSPLHF. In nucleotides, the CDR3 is TGTGCCAGCAGCCTTCAACGAGGAAATAATTCACCCCTCCACTTT.